This T cell receptor (beta chain) was sequenced for a study of cytomegalovirus exposure and HLA in healthy donors. Germline values: CDR1 SNHLY, CDR2 FYNNEI. CDR3 length equals 13 residues. Between the trimmed V and J ends, which lost 8 bases and 6 bases, there was a span of 11 bases. 60 Vbeta and 13 Jbeta primers were used in PCR. Assay: immunoSEQ multiplex PCR; the TCRdb copy retains only in-frame clones and omits some. This sample has about 170,000 clones, with approximately 85% found just once. The TCR originated in a man younger than 45 in good health and CMV-seropositive. The chain couples TRBV2 to TRBJ1-6; a possible D gene is TRBD1 (5 bases). Sequences were obtained from PBMCs. DNA of the CDR3: TGTGCCAGCGGACCAGGGATTAATTCACCCCTCCACTTT. It specifies CASGPGINSPLHF.